This T cell receptor (beta chain) was recorded in a study of blood T cell repertoires in COVID-19. The germline V gene has CDR1 SGDLS and CDR2 YYNGEE. The trim removed 4 bases at V and 4 bases at J, leaving 10 bases unmatched. The CDR3 sequence is 15 residues long. Sequencing used immunoSEQ multiplex PCR; TCRdb keeps in-frame clones, though not all of them. Among about 170,000 clones, 70% to 85% were seen once, and the ten largest hold about 20%. The J gene is TRBJ1-1, the V gene TRBV9; 7 bases are a match to TRBD1. The sequenced sample was peripheral blood. The clonotype was recovered from a woman aged 80 or older with acute or convalescent COVID-19. CDR3 in amino acids: CASSPRQGSITEAFF. In DNA, the CDR3 is TGTGCCAGCAGCCCTCGACAGGGTTCGATCACTGAAGCTTTCTTT.